This T cell receptor beta chain was observed in a study of T cells in Graves' hyperthyroidism and ophthalmopathy. Background on the study: Peripheral blood was drawn at first diagnosis, prior to all treatment. Study outcomes and limitations: A model using 13 V-J features told ophthalmopathy apart from stable hyperthyroidism.

The authors deemed Graves' hyperthyroidism stable absent ophthalmopathy progression within 18 months. Source material for PBMCs was about 10 ml fresh peripheral blood. In this sample, this clonotype turned up many times. Its antigen remains unidentified. Amplified TCR beta CDR3 regions derived from RNA transcripts. HTBI primers were used for first-round RT-PCR of the TCR CDR3. TCRdb used MiXCR to reprocess the multiplex PCR reads, holding one entry per CDR3 protein. Altogether roughly 99,000 distinct CDR3 sequences are present, roughly 15% being singletons, with the ten largest covering 35% to 50%. CDR1 is MNHEY, CDR2 SMNVEV, per germline (reference sequence). This CDR3 is built from 11 residues. V gave up 4 bases and J gave up 3 bases, with 0 bases separating them.

The specimen was blood. This receptor was taken from a woman aged 50 to 65 with Graves' hyperthyroidism. The chain uses TRBV27 and TRBJ2-2; D ambiguous. The CDR3: CASSYTGELFF. CDR3 nucleotide sequence: TGTGCCAGCAGTTACACCGGGGAGCTGTTTTTT.